This T cell receptor (beta chain) emerged from a study of cytomegalovirus exposure and HLA in healthy donors. Germline lookup yields CDR1 MNHEY and CDR2 SMNVEV (reference sequence). V was trimmed by 11 bases and J by 11 bases, leaving 21 bases between them. The CDR3 runs to 12 residues. Study-wide findings and caveats: Later on, an analysis showed TCR association rates differing by HLA locus, with DRB1 the most and HLA-C the fewest.

Primers: 60 Vbeta forward and 13 Jbeta reverse. Assay used: immunoSEQ multiplex PCR; TCRdb lists only in-frame clones, some missing. The sample includes around 150,000 clones, over 75% seen only once; the top ten take about 2%. About this clone itself: The antigen remains unidentified.

V usage is TRBV27 and J usage is TRBJ1-1, with a weak D call TRBD1 (5 bases). The source of this sequence is a human donor in good health. Sequenced input: PBMCs. CDR3 sequence (DNA): TGTGCCTCCAGGGCCCACAGCCGGGAGGCTTTCTTT. Amino acids: CASRAHSREAFF.